This TCR beta chain is from a study of Ad26.COV2.S vaccination and SARS-CoV-2 variants. Described treatment: some 20 received Ad26.COV2.S at low or high dose, single or two shots; about 5 received placebo; per-sample allocation not given. The study sampled participants on day 63 after the first vaccine or placebo injection. Donor was an adult aged 18-55 years in Boston. As its vector, the vaccine had Ad26, which expressed Wuhan-strain SARS-CoV-2 spike. Study-level points and caveats: Measures of TCR breadth and depth may have fallen short of total T cell responses. Substantial breadth in spike-specific CD8+ and CD4+ T cell responses was reportedly seen after vaccination.

CDR3 length: 16 residues. V was trimmed by 5 bases and J by 8 bases, leaving 22 bases between them. Germline V CDR1 and CDR2: SGHNT, YENEEA. Assay used: immunoSEQ multiplex PCR; TCRdb lists only in-frame clones, some missing. The sample consists of about 350,000 clones, 86% of them appearing once. This clone was found once. Its antigen is not known. The sequenced sample was peripheral blood, obtained in a trial of Ad26.COV2.S vaccine versus placebo. This rearrangement joins TRBV11-3 to TRBJ2-1; D remains ambiguous. The receptor's source is a person between 18 and 60 years old who received the Ad26.COV2.S COVID-19 vaccine or a placebo. The chain's CDR3 is CASSPGRAPPQDEQFF. CDR3 coding DNA: TGTGCCAGCAGCCCCGGCCGAGCCCCCCCTCAGGATGAGCAGTTCTTC.